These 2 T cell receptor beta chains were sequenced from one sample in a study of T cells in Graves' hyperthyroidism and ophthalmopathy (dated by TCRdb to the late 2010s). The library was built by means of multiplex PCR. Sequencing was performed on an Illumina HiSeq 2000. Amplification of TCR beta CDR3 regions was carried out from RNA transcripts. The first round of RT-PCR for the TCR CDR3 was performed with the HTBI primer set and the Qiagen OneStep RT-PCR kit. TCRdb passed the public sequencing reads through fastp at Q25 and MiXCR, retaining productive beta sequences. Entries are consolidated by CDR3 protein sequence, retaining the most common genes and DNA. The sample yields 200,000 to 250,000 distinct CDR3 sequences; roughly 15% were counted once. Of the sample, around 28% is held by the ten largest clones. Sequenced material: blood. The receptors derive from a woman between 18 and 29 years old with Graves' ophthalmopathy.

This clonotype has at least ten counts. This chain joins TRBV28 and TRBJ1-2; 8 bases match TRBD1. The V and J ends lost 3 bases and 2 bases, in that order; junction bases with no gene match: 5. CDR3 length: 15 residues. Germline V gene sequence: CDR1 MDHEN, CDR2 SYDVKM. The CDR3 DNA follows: TGTGCCAGCAGTTTGGCGACAGGGGTCAACTATGGCTACACCTTC. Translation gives CASSLATGVNYGYTF.

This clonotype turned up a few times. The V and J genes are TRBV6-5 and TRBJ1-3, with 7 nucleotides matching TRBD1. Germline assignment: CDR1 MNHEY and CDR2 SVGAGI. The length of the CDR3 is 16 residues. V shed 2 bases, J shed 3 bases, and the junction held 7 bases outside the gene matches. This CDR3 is CASSYEQGLSGNTIYF. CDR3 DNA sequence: TGTGCCAGCAGTTACGAACAGGGGTTGAGTGGAAACACCATATATTTT.